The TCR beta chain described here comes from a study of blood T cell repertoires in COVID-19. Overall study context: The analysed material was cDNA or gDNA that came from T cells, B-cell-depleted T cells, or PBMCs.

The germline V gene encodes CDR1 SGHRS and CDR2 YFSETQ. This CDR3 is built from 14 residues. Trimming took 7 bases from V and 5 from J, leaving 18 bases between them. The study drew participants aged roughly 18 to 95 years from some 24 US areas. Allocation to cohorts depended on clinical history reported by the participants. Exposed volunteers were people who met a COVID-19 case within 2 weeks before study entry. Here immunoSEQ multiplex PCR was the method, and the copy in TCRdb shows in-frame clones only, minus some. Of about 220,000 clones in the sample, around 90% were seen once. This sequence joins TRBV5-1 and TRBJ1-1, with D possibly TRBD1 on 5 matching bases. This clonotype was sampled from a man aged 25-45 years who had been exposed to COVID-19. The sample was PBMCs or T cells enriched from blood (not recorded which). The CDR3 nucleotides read TGCGCCAGCGGGTTCACAGGAGATAGTACTGAAGCTTTCTTT. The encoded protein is CASGFTGDSTEAFF.